Listed below are T cell receptor beta chains from one sample, sequenced in a study of blood T cells in healthy people across ages. TCRdb re-called the 5' RACE reads with MiXCR, one entry per CDR3 protein. The sample lists 800,000 or so distinct CDR3 sequences, 25% seen once, with approximately 4% in the top ten. This sample was shared with a second study, whose subject was T cells of mothers and their children.

Sequenced material: blood. The receptors were gathered from a boy between 10 and 17 years old in good health. Each CDR3 is given with its conserved first and last residue. Some rows have no size entry. The others give once, few or many, or a class for an expanded clone.

clone_size	v_call	j_call	cdr3_aa
once	TRBV7-2	TRBJ2-5	CASSLVDTKRPQYF
NA	TRBV29-1	TRBJ1-2	CSVVTGTGVDGYTF
few	TRBV29-1	TRBJ1-4	CSGQGARELFF
NA	TRBV20-1	TRBJ2-7	CSARGLGYEQYF
NA	TRBV28	NA	CASSFTLQGLTCEQYF
few	TRBV12-3/TRBV12-4	TRBJ2-5	CASSFQDWYQETQYF
NA	TRBV20-1	TRBJ1-5	CSARGQLSNQPRHF
NA	TRBV20-1	TRBJ2-1	CRLGSVDEQFF
NA	TRBV20-1	TRBJ2-7	CSAPLGGLAGVEQYF
NA	TRBV18	TRBJ2-7	CASSTTVTVYEQYF
NA	TRBV7-9	TRBJ2-5	CASSLARSPEETQYF
NA	TRBV6-2/TRBV6-3	TRBJ1-1	CASRPGGLGNTEAFF
few	TRBV6-5	TRBJ2-3	CASSPLPSTDTQYF
NA	TRBV2	TRBJ1-3	CASSAGRFSGNTIYF
NA	TRBV12-3/TRBV12-4	NA	CASSLGGALNEQFF
NA	TRBV28	TRBJ1-4	CAGSLHEKLFF
few	TRBV20-1	TRBJ2-1	CSATRESNNEQFF